These 23 T cell receptor beta chains were all obtained from the same sample, sequenced in a study of early T cells in non-severe SARS-CoV-2 infection. In TCRdb, the 5' RACE reads were re-called with MiXCR into one record per CDR3 protein. The data show 30,000 to 45,000 distinct CDR3 sequences, around 5% seen once. Sequencing was performed on whole blood. These receptors were collected from an adult who was a healthcare worker with PCR-confirmed SARS-CoV-2 infection or an uninfected control (not recorded which).

Ten or more counts support this clonotype. The chain links TRBV12-3 or TRBV12-4 to TRBJ2-7; D gene ambiguous. There are 12 residues in the CDR3. With 3 bases removed from V and 0 bases from J, the gap between germline ends came to 3 bases. The CDR3 nucleotides read TGTGCCAGCAGTTTCAACTCCTACGAGCAGTACTTC. Encoded protein: CASSFNSYEQYF.

This clonotype was seen a few times. The V call is TRBV24-1, the J call TRBJ2-3; 7 nucleotides agree with TRBD1. Germline V gene lookup returns CDR1 KGHDR and CDR2 SFDVKD. V was pared by 10 bases and J by 0 bases, with 3 bases of the junction left unmatched. This CDR3 is 13 amino acids long. The CDR3 here is CATGGESTDTQYF. CDR3 DNA: TGTGCCACAGGGGGCGAGAGCACAGATACGCAGTATTTT.

This clonotype was counted many times. In DNA, the CDR3 is TGCGCCAGCAGCCAGGGGGCCCTTCCTCAGGCAGATACGCAGTATTTT. Amino acids: CASSQGALPQADTQYF. J is TRBJ2-3 and V is TRBV4-3, with TRBD1 as a possible D gene (6 bases). This CDR3 has 16 amino acids. The V and J ends lost 3 bases and 4 bases respectively, with 17 bases between them. CDR1 and CDR2 from the germline V gene are LGHNA and YSLEER.

The rearrangement uses TRBV6-2 or TRBV6-3 and TRBJ2-3; 7 nucleotides agree with TRBD1. The germline gives CDR1 MNHEY, CDR2 SVGEGT. This CDR3 comprises 15 residues. V was pared by 2 bases and J by 2 bases, with 4 bases of the junction left unmatched. The CDR3 reads CASSYPGTDTDTQYF. CDR3 sequence (DNA): TGTGCCAGCAGTTACCCCGGGACAGACACAGATACGCAGTATTTT.

J is TRBJ2-3 and V is TRBV7-2; D is unclear. This CDR3 comprises 15 residues. The germline V gene has CDR1 SGHTA and CDR2 FQGNSA. V lost 2 bases and J lost 2, with 11 bases in between. Here the CDR3 DNA reads TGTGCCAGCAGCTTACGTCGGGCCCTCACAGATACGCAGTATTTT. This encodes CASSLRRALTDTQYF.

CDR3 bases: TGTGCCAGCAGCCCGACAGACGGGGGCACAGATACGCAGTATTTT. Its protein product is CASSPTDGGTDTQYF. The V gene is TRBV9, the J gene TRBJ2-3, with D perhaps being TRBD1 or TRBD2 (5 bases each). Germline assignment: CDR1 SGDLS and CDR2 YYNGEE. V was cut by 4 bases and J by 1 base, with 13 bases left in between. There are 15 residues in the CDR3.

This clonotype showed up many times. The rearrangement uses TRBV20-1 and TRBJ1-5; D perhaps matches TRBD1 (6 bases). Trimming removed 6 bases at V and 2 bases at J, with 14 bases between. The CDR3 is 14 amino acids. CDR1 DFQATT and CDR2 SNEGSKA come from the germline V gene (reference sequence). The CDR3 DNA sequence: TGCAGTGCAATGCAGGGGTACGGCAATCAGCCCCAGCATTTT. Its protein product is CSAMQGYGNQPQHF.

This clonotype was counted ten times or more. The chain couples TRBV18 to TRBJ2-1, with 9 bases aligning to TRBD1. Germline V gene lookup returns CDR1 KGHSH and CDR2 LQKENI. This CDR3 comprises 12 residues. CDR3 in amino acids: CAGGTGFDEQFF. The CDR3 region has the DNA TGTGCTGGAGGGACAGGGTTCGATGAGCAGTTCTTC.

This clonotype has a count of ten or more. The chain combines TRBV18 with TRBJ2-1, with TRBD2 identical over 10 bases. CDR3 length equals 21 residues. V was clipped by 2 bases and J by 1 base; unmatched bases: 17. The germline V gene encodes CDR1 KGHSH and CDR2 LQKENI. The CDR3 coding sequence is TGTGCCAGCTCACCAGTCTACGCTAGCGGGAGTAATCGTGGGTCCTACAATGAGCAGTTCTTC. It is translated as CASSPVYASGSNRGSYNEQFF. The variable domain in full, completed from reference TRBV18 and TRBJ2-1, reads NAGVMQNPRHLVRRRGQEARLRCSPMKGHSHVYWYRQLPEEGLKFMVYLQKENIIDESGMPKERFSAEFPKEGPSILRIQQVVRGDSAAYFCASSPVYASGSNRGSYNEQFFGPGTRLTVL.

This clonotype has only a few counts. This rearrangement joins TRBV27 to TRBJ2-7, with TRBD2 as a possible D gene (5 bases). The CDR3 has 13 amino acids. CDR1 and CDR2 (germline): MNHEY, SMNVEV (reference sequence). V was clipped by 3 bases and J by 6 bases, with 12 bases between them. CDR3 protein: CASSLDFFSEQYF. In DNA, the CDR3 is TGTGCCAGCAGTTTGGACTTCTTCTCCGAGCAGTACTTC.

This clonotype has ten or more counts. The rearrangement joins TRBV5-4 to TRBJ2-7, with D possibly being TRBD2 (6 bases). The germline V and J ends were trimmed by 4 bases and 7 bases, with 12 bases remaining between them. The CDR3 runs to 12 residues. Germline assignment: CDR1 SGHNT and CDR2 YYREEE (reference sequence). DNA for the CDR3: TGTGCCAGCAGCGACGGGAGCCAGGAGCAGTACTTC. Translated: CASSDGSQEQYF.

This clonotype was picked up many times. The chain employs TRBV11-3 and TRBJ1-1; D call uncertain. V lost 5 bases to trimming and J lost 1 base, with 14 bases between them. Germline-derived CDR1 and CDR2 are SGHNT and YENEEA. The CDR3 has 15 amino acids. CDR3 protein: CASSPNPTANTEAFF. For the CDR3, the DNA is TGTGCCAGCAGCCCTAACCCCACAGCGAACACTGAAGCTTTCTTT.

This clonotype has a count of ten or more. The chain joins TRBV7-9 to TRBJ2-1, with 7 bases fitting TRBD1. Germline loops: CDR1 SEHNR, CDR2 FQNEAQ (reference sequence). V dropped 5 bases and J dropped 4; count of bases not matched to a gene: 5. The CDR3 has 14 residues. Written as DNA, the CDR3 is TGTGCCAGCAGCCACCGGACAGGATACAATGAGCAGTTCTTC. It is translated as CASSHRTGYNEQFF.

This clonotype was counted ten times or more. The chain has TRBV7-9 and TRBJ1-2, with a possible D match to TRBD1 (5 bases). Germline V lookup: CDR1 SEHNR, CDR2 FQNEAQ (reference sequence). This CDR3 spans 16 amino acids. V dropped 2 bases and J dropped 4 bases, with 17 bases sitting between them. The CDR3, as DNA: TGTGCCAGCAGCTTAATAAGACAGAACCATCTCTATGGCTACACCTTC. Translating it yields CASSLIRQNHLYGYTF.

At least ten counts were recorded for this clonotype. The chain combines TRBV12-3 or TRBV12-4 with TRBJ1-3; the D is unclear. The germline V and J ends were trimmed by 5 bases and 0 bases, with 8 bases remaining between them. The CDR3 has 14 amino acids. The CDR3 loop reads CASSGEISGNTIYF. CDR3 DNA sequence: TGTGCCAGCAGTGGAGAAATCTCTGGAAACACCATATATTTT.

This clonotype came up many times. V usage is TRBV19 and J usage is TRBJ2-1, with 12 bases aligning to TRBD2. With 2 bases clipped from V and 6 bases from J, the junction kept 8 bases outside the gene matches. This CDR3 region has 17 residues. Looked up from germline, CDR1 is LNHDA and CDR2 is SQIVND (reference sequence). The CDR3 DNA sequence: TGTGCCAGTAGTATACCCCGACTAGCGGGAGTTGGCAATGAGCAGTTCTTC. Amino acids: CASSIPRLAGVGNEQFF.

As to this clonotype: A much larger clone differs from this one at a single base, so this may be a read error. The rearrangement joins TRBV24-1 to TRBJ2-1; the D gene is possibly TRBD2 (6 bases). CDR3 length: 13 amino acids. In germline, CDR1 is KGHDR, CDR2 SFDVKD. The CDR3 protein is CVTSGAGSNEQFF. CDR3 in DNA: TGTGTCACCAGTGGGGCGGGGAGCAATGAGCAGTTCTTC.

This rearrangement joins TRBV10-2 to TRBJ1-1; the D gene is possibly TRBD1 (6 bases). The CDR3 covers 12 residues. Germline assignment: CDR1 WSHSY and CDR2 SAAADI. V was pared by 10 bases and J by 4 bases, with 13 bases between. CDR3 nucleotide sequence: TGCGCCACCTCAGGACAGCTCACTGAAGCTTTCTTT. Protein product: CATSGQLTEAFF.

This clonotype has at least ten counts. This sequence joins TRBV14 and TRBJ2-7; either TRBD1 or TRBD2 may fit D (5 bases each). The V and J ends lost 1 base and 7 bases respectively, with 20 bases between them. Germline CDR1 is SGHDN and CDR2 is FVKESK. CDR3 length: 16 residues. The CDR3 is CASSQVLGDPEMEQYF. As DNA, the CDR3 is TGTGCCAGCAGCCAAGTGTTGGGGGACCCGGAGATGGAGCAGTACTTC.

A note on this clonotype: Since a much larger clone is just one base distant, this may be a read error. The chain combines TRBV12-3 or TRBV12-4 with TRBJ2-7, with TRBD1 matching 7 bases. The CDR3 spans 16 residues. Trimming took 5 bases from V and 3 from J; bases not matched to a gene: 13. The CDR3 loop reads CASSPGGQAGYYEQYF. CDR3 nucleotide sequence: TGTGCCAGCAGTCCTGGAGGACAGGCAGGTTACTACGAGCAGTACTTC.

V usage is TRBV7-4 and J usage is TRBJ2-3; possibly TRBD2 for D (6 bases). The CDR3 is made up of 11 amino acids. V dropped 6 bases and J dropped 11 bases, with 12 bases sitting between them. From germline, CDR1 is SGHVT and CDR2 SQSDAQ. The CDR3 sequence is CASRAGTWQYF. In DNA, the CDR3 is TGTGCCAGCAGGGCCGGGACTTGGCAGTATTTT.

The sample holds many counts of this clonotype. The chain recombines TRBV12-3 or TRBV12-4 with TRBJ2-5, with D perhaps given as TRBD1 or TRBD2 (5 bases each). This CDR3 has 13 residues. Trimming took 10 bases from V and 2 from J, leaving 14 bases between them. CDR3 coding DNA: TGTGCCATCCCCCCAGAGGGGCAAGAGACCCAGTACTTC. Amino acid sequence: CAIPPEGQETQYF.

This clonotype was seen repeatedly, ten times or more. The chain uses TRBV20-1 and TRBJ2-1, with TRBD2 identical over 7 bases. Trimming cost V 1 base and J 9 bases; bases outside gene matches: 12. The CDR3 contains 15 residues. The germline V gene has CDR1 DFQATT and CDR2 SNEGSKA (reference sequence). The DNA for the CDR3 is TGCAGTGCTAGAGTTATAGGGCGGCGGGAGAGTGAGCAGTTCTTC. As protein: CSARVIGRRESEQFF.